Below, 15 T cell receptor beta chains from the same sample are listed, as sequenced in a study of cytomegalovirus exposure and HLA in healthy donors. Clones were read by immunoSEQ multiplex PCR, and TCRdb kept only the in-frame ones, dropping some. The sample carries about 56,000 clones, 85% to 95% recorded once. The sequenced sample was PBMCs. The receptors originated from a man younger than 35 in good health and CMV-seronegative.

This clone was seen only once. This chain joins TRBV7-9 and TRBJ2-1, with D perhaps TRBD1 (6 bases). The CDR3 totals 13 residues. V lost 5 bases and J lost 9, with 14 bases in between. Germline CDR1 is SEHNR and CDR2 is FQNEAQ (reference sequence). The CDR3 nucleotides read TGTGCCAGCAGCACGACAGGTGGTGGTGAGCAGTTCTTC. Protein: CASSTTGGGEQFF.

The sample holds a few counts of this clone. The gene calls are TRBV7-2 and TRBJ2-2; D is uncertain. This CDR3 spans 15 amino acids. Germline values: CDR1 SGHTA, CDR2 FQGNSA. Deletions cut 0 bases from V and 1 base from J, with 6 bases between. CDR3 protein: CASSLAFQNTGELFF. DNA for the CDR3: TGTGCCAGCAGCTTAGCTTTCCAGAACACCGGGGAGCTGTTTTTT.

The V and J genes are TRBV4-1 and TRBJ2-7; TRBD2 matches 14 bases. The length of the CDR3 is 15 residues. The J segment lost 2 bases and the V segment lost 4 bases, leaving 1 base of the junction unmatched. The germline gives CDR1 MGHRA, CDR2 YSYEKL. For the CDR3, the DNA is TGCGCCAGCAGCCCGGGACTAGCGGGAGCCTACGAGCAGTACTTC. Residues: CASSPGLAGAYEQYF.

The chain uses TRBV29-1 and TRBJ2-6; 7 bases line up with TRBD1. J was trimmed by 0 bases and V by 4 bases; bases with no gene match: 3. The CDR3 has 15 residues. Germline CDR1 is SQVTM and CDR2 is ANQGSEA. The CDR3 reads CSVAGQSSGANVLTF. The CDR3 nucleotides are TGCAGCGTTGCGGGACAGAGCTCTGGGGCCAACGTCCTGACTTTC.

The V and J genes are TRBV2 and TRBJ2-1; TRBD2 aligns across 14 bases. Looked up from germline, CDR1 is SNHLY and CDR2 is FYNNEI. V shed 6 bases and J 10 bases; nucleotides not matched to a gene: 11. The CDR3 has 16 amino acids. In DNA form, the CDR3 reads TGTGCCAGCAGCCGACTGACTAGCGGGAGGGCCAAGGAGCAGTTCTTC. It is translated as CASSRLTSGRAKEQFF. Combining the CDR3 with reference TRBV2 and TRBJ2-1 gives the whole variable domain EPEVTQTPSHQVTQMGQEVILRCVPISNHLYFYWYRQILGQKVEFLVSFYNNEISEKSEIFDDQFSVERPDGSNFTLKIRSTKLEDSAMYFCASSRLTSGRAKEQFFGPGTRLTVL.

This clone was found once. The CDR3 DNA reads as TGCGCCAGCAGCCTGACGGGAAGCCCCCAAGAGACCCAGTACTTC. This gives the protein CASSLTGSPQETQYF. The gene calls are TRBV4-1 and TRBJ2-5, with D possibly matching TRBD2 (5 bases). This CDR3 comprises 15 residues. With 4 bases removed from V and 1 base from J, the gap between germline ends came to 13 bases. CDR1 and CDR2 (germline): MGHRA, YSYEKL.

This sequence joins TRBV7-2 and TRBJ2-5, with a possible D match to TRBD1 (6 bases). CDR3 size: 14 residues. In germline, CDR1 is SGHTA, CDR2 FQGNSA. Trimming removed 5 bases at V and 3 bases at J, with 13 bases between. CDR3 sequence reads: CASSAGTRKETQYF. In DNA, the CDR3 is TGTGCCAGCAGCGCCGGGACAAGAAAAGAGACCCAGTACTTC.

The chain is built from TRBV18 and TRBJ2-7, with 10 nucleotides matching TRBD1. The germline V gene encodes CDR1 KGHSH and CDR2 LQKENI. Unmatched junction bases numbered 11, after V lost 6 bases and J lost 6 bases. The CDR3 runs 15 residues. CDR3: CASSDGGTGVFEQYF. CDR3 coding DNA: TGTGCCAGCTCCGACGGGGGGACAGGGGTGTTCGAGCAGTACTTC.

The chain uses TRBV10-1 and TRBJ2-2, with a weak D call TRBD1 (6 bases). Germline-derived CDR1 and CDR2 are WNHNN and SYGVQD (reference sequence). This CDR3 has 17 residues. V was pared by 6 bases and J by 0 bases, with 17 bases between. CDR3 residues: CASSDTGTFANTGELFF. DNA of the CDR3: TGCGCCAGCAGCGATACCGGGACATTCGCGAACACCGGGGAGCTGTTTTTT.

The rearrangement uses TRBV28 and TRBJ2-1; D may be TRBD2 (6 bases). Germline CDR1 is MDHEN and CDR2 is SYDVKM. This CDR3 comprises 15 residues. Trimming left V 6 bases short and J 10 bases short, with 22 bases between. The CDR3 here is CASSNPGLLGIEQFF. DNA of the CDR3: TGTGCCAGCAGCAATCCGGGACTGCTTGGGATAGAGCAGTTCTTC.

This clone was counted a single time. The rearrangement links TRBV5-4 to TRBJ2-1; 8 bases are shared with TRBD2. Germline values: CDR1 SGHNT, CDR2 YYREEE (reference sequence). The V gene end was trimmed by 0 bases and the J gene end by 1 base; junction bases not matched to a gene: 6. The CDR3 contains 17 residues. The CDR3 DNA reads TGTGCCAGCAGCTTGGCGGGAGGGCCGTTATCCTACAATGAGCAGTTCTTC. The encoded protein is CASSLAGGPLSYNEQFF.

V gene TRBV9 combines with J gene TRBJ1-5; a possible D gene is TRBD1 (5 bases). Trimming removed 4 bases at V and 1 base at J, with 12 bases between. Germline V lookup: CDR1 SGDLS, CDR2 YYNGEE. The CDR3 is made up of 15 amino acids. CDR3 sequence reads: CASSTSTVSNQPQHF. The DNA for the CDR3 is TGTGCCAGCAGCACCTCGACAGTCAGCAATCAGCCCCAGCATTTT.

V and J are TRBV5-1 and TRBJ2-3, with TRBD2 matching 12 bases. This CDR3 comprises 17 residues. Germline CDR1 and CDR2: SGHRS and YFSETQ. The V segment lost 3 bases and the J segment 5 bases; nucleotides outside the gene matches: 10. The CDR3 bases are TGCGCCAGCAGCTCGCAACGGACTAGCGGGAATCAAGATACGCAGTATTTT. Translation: CASSSQRTSGNQDTQYF.

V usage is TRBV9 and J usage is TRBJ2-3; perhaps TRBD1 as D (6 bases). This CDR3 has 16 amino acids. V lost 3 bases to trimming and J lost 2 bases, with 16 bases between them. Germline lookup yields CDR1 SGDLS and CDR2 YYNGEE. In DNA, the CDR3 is TGTGCCAGCAGCGGCCGGGACCAGGGGTTCACAGATACGCAGTATTTT. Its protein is CASSGRDQGFTDTQYF.

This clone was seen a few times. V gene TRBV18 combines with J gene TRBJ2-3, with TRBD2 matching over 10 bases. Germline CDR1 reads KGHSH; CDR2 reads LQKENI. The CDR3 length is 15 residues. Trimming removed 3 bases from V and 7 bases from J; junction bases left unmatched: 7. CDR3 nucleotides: TGTGCCAGCTCACCCCTAGCGGGAGCGATATATACGCAGTATTTT. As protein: CASSPLAGAIYTQYF.